These T cell receptor beta chains were read from a single sample in a study of cytomegalovirus exposure and HLA in healthy donors. The method was immunoSEQ multiplex PCR; TCRdb's version includes in-frame clones alone and lacks a portion of them. Among 130,000 or so clones listed, approximately 89% were seen once. Sequenced input: PBMCs. All receptors derive from a man aged 30 to 45 in good health and CMV-seronegative. Both conserved end residues are part of each CDR3. A D gene is named only where the DNA matches it firmly.

d_call	v_call	j_call	cdr3_aa	cdr3_nt
-	TRBV10-3	TRBJ2-5	CAISTGNWETQYF	TGTGCCATCAGTACAGGGAACTGGGAGACCCAGTACTTC
TRBD1	TRBV28	TRBJ2-7	CASSSTGTGERYEQYF	TGTGCCAGCAGTTCCACCGGGACAGGGGAAAGGTACGAGCAGTACTTC
-	TRBV5-1	TRBJ2-5	CASSMFAGMGETQYF	TGCGCCAGCAGCATGTTCGCAGGGATGGGGGAGACCCAGTACTTC
TRBD1	TRBV6-5	TRBJ1-4	CASSYLQGARGEKLFF	TGTGCCAGCAGTTACTTACAGGGGGCGAGGGGTGAAAAACTGTTTTTT
TRBD1	TRBV4-1	TRBJ1-1	CASSQEGQGNTEAFF	TGCGCCAGCAGCCAAGAGGGACAGGGGAACACTGAAGCTTTCTTT
-	TRBV5-1	TRBJ2-5	CASSLSQGQETQYF	TGCGCCAGCAGCTTGTCCCAGGGTCAAGAGACCCAGTACTTC
-	TRBV7-3	TRBJ2-3	CASSLRPDGRGDTQYF	TGTGCCAGCAGCTTACGTCCGGACGGAAGGGGGGATACGCAGTATTTT
TRBD1	TRBV5-6	TRBJ1-2	CASSLGTQGDYRGYTF	TGTGCCAGCAGCTTGGGAACTCAGGGGGATTATAGGGGCTACACCTTC
-	TRBV7-3	TRBJ1-3	CASSLEGDTIYF	TGTGCCAGCAGCTTAGAGGGGGACACCATATATTTT
TRBD2	TRBV4-1	TRBJ2-1	CASSSRPLAGSLSDNEQFF	TGCGCCAGCAGCTCTCGCCCCCTAGCGGGGTCCCTCAGTGACAATGAGCAGTTCTTC
TRBD1	TRBV2	TRBJ1-1	CASNKRTGQNTEAFF	TGTGCCAGCAATAAGCGGACAGGACAGAACACTGAAGCTTTCTTT